The 3 T cell receptor beta chains below were found in one sample sequenced in a study of post-analysis software for immune sequencing data. Overall study results and limits: Controls showed lower frequencies than patients for four to six TRBV segments, and TRBV5-6, TRBV5-1 and TRBV20-1 were among these.

These receptors have no known antigen. TCR beta libraries were prepared from cDNA with unique molecular identifiers. MiXCR, applied by TCRdb to the PCR reads, yields one record per CDR3 protein. The table has roughly 400,000 distinct CDR3 sequences, approximately 37% seen once. The sequenced sample was blood. The receptor set was obtained from a girl under 10 years old with multiple sclerosis.

This clonotype was detected a few times. The V call is TRBV6-5, the J call TRBJ2-3, with a possible D match to TRBD2 (6 bases). V shed 6 bases and J shed 2 bases, with 6 bases lying between them. Germline V gene data show CDR1 as MNHEY and CDR2 as SVGAGI. The CDR3 loop spans 12 amino acids. CDR3 nucleotides: TGTGCCAGCAGGGGACTCACAGATACGCAGTATTTT. Residues: CASRGLTDTQYF.

The chain is built from TRBV4-1 and TRBJ1-1; D might be TRBD1 (6 bases). The V end lost 8 bases, the J end lost 1 base, and 8 bases lay between the germline ends. The length of the CDR3 is 12 residues. Germline-derived CDR1 and CDR2 are MGHRA and YSYEKL. The CDR3 loop is CASRDKNTEAFF. The CDR3 bases are TGCGCCAGCCGGGACAAGAACACTGAAGCTTTCTTT.

This clonotype was picked up one time. The chain links TRBV12-3 or TRBV12-4 to TRBJ2-5; D may be TRBD1 (6 bases). TRBJ2-7 explains the end of the DNA better; the J call may be wrong. This CDR3 region has 17 residues. The CDR3 is CASSPRLSGDPFYEQYF. Here the CDR3 DNA reads TGTGCCAGCAGCCCCCGGCTGTCAGGGGACCCGTTCTACGAGCAGTACTTC.